This is a list of T cell receptor beta chains from one sample in a study of graft-versus-host responses after intestinal transplantation. TCRdb's copy holds only in-frame clones and misses some; the assay was immunoSEQ multiplex PCR. The data contain some 90,000 clones, 85% to 95% of them singletons. No antigen has been assigned to these receptors. Source: unstimulated CD8+ T cells sorted from spleen or lymph node cells, taken before transplant. The source is a human donor who was the organ donor for an intestinal transplant. CDR3s include the opening cysteine and the closing phenylalanine or tryptophan. A D gene is named only where the DNA matches it firmly. Clone size is shown for a subset of rows, as once, few, many or a class of expanded clone.

v_call	clone_size	d_call	j_call	cdr3_nt	cdr3_aa
TRBV2	-	-	TRBJ1-2	TGTGCCAGCACTGAACGGGAAGGCTACACCTTC	CASTEREGYTF
TRBV14	-	-	TRBJ1-2	TGTGCCAGCAGCCACCGGGTAGAAGGCTACACCTTC	CASSHRVEGYTF
TRBV9	-	TRBD1	TRBJ2-5	TGTGCCAGCAGCCCAGGGTCAGGGGGACCACAAGAGACCCAGTACTTC	CASSPGSGGPQETQYF
TRBV9	-	TRBD1	TRBJ2-1	TGTGCCAGCAGCGTAGGCCGGACAGGGGGGATATTCGACAATGAGCAGTTCTTC	CASSVGRTGGIFDNEQFF
TRBV21-1	-	-	TRBJ2-3	TGTGCCAGCAGCAAAGAGAGCGTCAGGGGCGCTTCTAGCACAGATACGCAGTATTTT	CASSKESVRGASSTDTQYF
TRBV6-5	few	TRBD2	TRBJ2-1	TGTGCCAGCATGGTCGCGGGGGGTTACTACAATGAGCAGTTCTTC	CASMVAGGYYNEQFF
TRBV27	-	TRBD1	TRBJ1-2	TGTGCCAGCAGTTTTGGGGCCTGGACAGGGGGCGCGAACTATGGCTACACCTTC	CASSFGAWTGGANYGYTF
TRBV11-1	-	-	TRBJ2-3	TGTGCCAGCAGCTTAGGTGGAGGGGGCACAGATACGCAGTATTTT	CASSLGGGGTDTQYF
TRBV6-5	-	TRBD1	TRBJ1-2	TGTGCCAGCAGTTCCCTCCAGGGGGCGCGTAGCTATGGCTACACCTTC	CASSSLQGARSYGYTF
TRBV6-5	-	TRBD2	TRBJ2-1	TGTGCCACGACTAGCGGGTACGCGGGGGGCAATGAGCAGTTCTTC	CATTSGYAGGNEQFF
TRBV19	-	TRBD1	TRBJ2-1	TGTGCCAGTAGTCCGGGACAGGGAGGAGATGAGCAGTTCTTC	CASSPGQGGDEQFF
TRBV18	-	TRBD2	TRBJ2-7	TGTGCCAGCTCACCCGGGACTAGCGGGCGAACGGGAGAGCAGTACTTC	CASSPGTSGRTGEQYF
TRBV7-2	-	-	TRBJ2-1	TGTGCCAGCAGCTTAGTTCCAGCGGGCGACTGGAATGAGCAGTTCTTC	CASSLVPAGDWNEQFF
TRBV27	-	TRBD1	TRBJ2-7	TGTGCCAGCAGTTTATATAGGGACAGCTCCTACGAGCAGTACTTC	CASSLYRDSSYEQYF
TRBV6-5	-	TRBD1	TRBJ1-5	TGTGCCAGCAGTTACTCCCGGGACAGGGTTCAGCCCCAGCATTTT	CASSYSRDRVQPQHF
TRBV19	-	-	TRBJ1-5	TGTGCCAGTAGTATAGATGTGTGGGGGGATCAGCCCCAGCATTTT	CASSIDVWGDQPQHF
TRBV7-9	few	TRBD1	TRBJ1-4	TGTGCCAGCAGCACGGGACAGGGTCGAAAACTGTTTTTT	CASSTGQGRKLFF
TRBV5-4	-	-	TRBJ1-1	TGTGCCAGCAGCTTAGGCCCTAGGGGCAACACTGAAGCTTTCTTT	CASSLGPRGNTEAFF
TRBV15	-	TRBD2	TRBJ2-7	TGTGCCACCAGCCCACTGACTAGCGGGGTCTACGAGCAGTACTTC	CATSPLTSGVYEQYF
TRBV9	-	TRBD1	TRBJ1-2	TGTGCCAGCAGCCCCGGGACAGGGAACTATGGCTACACCTTC	CASSPGTGNYGYTF
TRBV7-9	few	TRBD1	TRBJ1-1	TGTGCCAGCGCCACAGGGGACACTGAAGCTTTCTTT	CASATGDTEAFF
TRBV27	-	-	TRBJ2-7	TGTGCCAGCAGTCCATCGACAGTAGCCTTACCCTACGAGCAGTACTTC	CASSPSTVALPYEQYF
TRBV27	-	-	TRBJ1-2	TGTGCCAGCAGCCCAAGCGGGGGCGCCGGCTATGGCTACACCTTC	CASSPSGGAGYGYTF
TRBV5-5	-	TRBD1	TRBJ1-2	TGTGCCAGCAGCTTGAGGGGGCTAAACCCGGCCCACTATGGCTACACCTTC	CASSLRGLNPAHYGYTF
TRBV4-3	-	TRBD2	TRBJ2-3	TGCGCCAGCAGCCAAGTCCTAGCGGGGGACACAGATACGCAGTATTTT	CASSQVLAGDTDTQYF
TRBV7-9	-	-	TRBJ2-7	TGTGCCAGCAGCTTGGAGTCGGGTTACGAGCAGTACTTC	CASSLESGYEQYF
TRBV19	few	TRBD1	TRBJ2-7	TGTGCCAGTAGTACCGGGACAGGGGGCTACGAGCAGTACTTC	CASSTGTGGYEQYF
TRBV6-5	-	TRBD2	TRBJ2-7	TGTGCCAGCAGTGGAGGACTAGATTCCTTCTACGAGCAGTACTTC	CASSGGLDSFYEQYF
TRBV5-1	-	TRBD2	TRBJ2-1	TGCGCCAGCAGTAAGTCAGGGACTAGCGGGGGCACTAGCTCCTACAATGAGCAGTTCTTC	CASSKSGTSGGTSSYNEQFF
TRBV28	-	-	TRBJ2-7	TGTGCCAGCAGTTTTTTTGTGGACAGAGACTACGAGCAGTACTTC	CASSFFVDRDYEQYF
TRBV19	-	-	TRBJ1-2	TGTGCCAGTAGTATATCTCCGGACTATGGCTACACCTTC	CASSISPDYGYTF